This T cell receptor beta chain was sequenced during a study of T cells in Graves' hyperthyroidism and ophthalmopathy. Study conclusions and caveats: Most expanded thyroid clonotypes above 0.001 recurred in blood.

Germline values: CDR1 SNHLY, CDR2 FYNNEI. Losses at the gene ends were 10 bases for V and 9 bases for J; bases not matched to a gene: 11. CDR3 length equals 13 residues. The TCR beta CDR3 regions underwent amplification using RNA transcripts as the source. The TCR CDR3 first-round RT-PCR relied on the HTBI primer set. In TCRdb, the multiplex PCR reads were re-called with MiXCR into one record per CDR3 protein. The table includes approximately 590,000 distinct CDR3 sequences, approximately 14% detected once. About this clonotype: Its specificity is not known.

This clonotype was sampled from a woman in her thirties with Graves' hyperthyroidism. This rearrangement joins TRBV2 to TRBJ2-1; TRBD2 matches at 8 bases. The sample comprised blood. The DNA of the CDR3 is TGTGCCACGGGACTAGTCCCCCACGGTGAGCAGTTCTTC. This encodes CATGLVPHGEQFF.